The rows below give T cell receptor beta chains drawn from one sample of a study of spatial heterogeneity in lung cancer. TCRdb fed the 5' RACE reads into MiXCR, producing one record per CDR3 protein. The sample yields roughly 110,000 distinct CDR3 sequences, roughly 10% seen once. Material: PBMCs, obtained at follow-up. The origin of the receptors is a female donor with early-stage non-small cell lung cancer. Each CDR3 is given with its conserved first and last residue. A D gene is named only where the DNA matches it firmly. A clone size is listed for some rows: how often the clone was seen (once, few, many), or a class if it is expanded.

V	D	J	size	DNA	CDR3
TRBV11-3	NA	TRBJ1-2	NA	TGTGCCAGCAGCTTAGACAGAGCTAACTATGGCTACACCTTC	CASSLDRANYGYTF
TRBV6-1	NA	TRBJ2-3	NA	TGTGCCAGCAGTGAAAATGGGCAGGGATCAGATACGCAGTATTTT	CASSENGQGSDTQYF
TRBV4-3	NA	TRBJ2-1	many	TGCGCCAGCAGCCAAGAATACGCGCTAACCTACAATGAGCAGTTCTTC	CASSQEYALTYNEQFF
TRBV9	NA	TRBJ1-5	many	TGTGCCAGCAGCGCCGGGCTATACAATCAGCCCCAGCATTTT	CASSAGLYNQPQHF
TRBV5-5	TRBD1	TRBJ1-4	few	TGTGCCAGCAGGCGGACCGGGACAGGGCAAGAAAAACTGTTTTTT	CASRRTGTGQEKLFF
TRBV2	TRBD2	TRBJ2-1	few	TGTGCCAGCAGACGGACTAGCGGGCTGTACAATGAGCAGTTCTTC	CASRRTSGLYNEQFF
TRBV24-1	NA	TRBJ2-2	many	TGTGCCACCGGCGGGAACACCGGGGAGCTGTTTTTT	CATGGNTGELFF
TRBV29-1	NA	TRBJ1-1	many	TGCAGCGTTGATGGGAACACTGAAGCTTTCTTT	CSVDGNTEAFF
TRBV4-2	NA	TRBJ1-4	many	TGTGCCAGCAGCCAAGACGGCCTCACTAATGAAAAACTGTTTTTT	CASSQDGLTNEKLFF
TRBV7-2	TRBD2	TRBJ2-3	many	TGTGCCAGCAGCCCTATGGCGGGAGCACTAGATACGCAGTATTTT	CASSPMAGALDTQYF
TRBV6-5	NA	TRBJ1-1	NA	TGTGCCAGCAGTCCTTTCCCTACTATGAACACTGAAGCTTTCTTT	CASSPFPTMNTEAFF
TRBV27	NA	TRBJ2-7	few	TGTGCCAGCAGTTTACAGTTTTCCTACGAGCAGTACTTC	CASSLQFSYEQYF
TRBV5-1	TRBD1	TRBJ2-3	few	TGCGCCAGCAGCTTGGGGGACAGTAGCACAGATACGCAGTATTTT	CASSLGDSSTDTQYF
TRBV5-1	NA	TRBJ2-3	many	TGCGCCAGCAGCTTCGGGCACAGGGACACAGATACGCAGTATTTT	CASSFGHRDTDTQYF
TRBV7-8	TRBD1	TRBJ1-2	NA	TGTGCCAGCAGCTCGGACAGGGGGCCTTACGGCTACACCTTC	CASSSDRGPYGYTF
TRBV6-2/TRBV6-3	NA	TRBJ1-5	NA	TGTGCCAGCAGTTACCTAGGTAGCAATCAGCCCCAGCATTTT	CASSYLGSNQPQHF
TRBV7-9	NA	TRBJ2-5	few	TGTGCCAGCAGTCCCGGGATTGGAGAGACCCAGTACTTC	CASSPGIGETQYF
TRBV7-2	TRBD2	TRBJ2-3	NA	TGTGCCAGCAGCCCTTCTAGCGGGAGGGTGGATACGCAGTATTTT	CASSPSSGRVDTQYF
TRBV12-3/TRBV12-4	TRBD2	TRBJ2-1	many	TGTGCCAGCAGTTTTGGGCTAGCGGGGGATGAGCAGTTCTTC	CASSFGLAGDEQFF
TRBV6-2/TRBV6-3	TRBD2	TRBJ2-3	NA	TGTGCCAGCAAACGTCCGGGACTAGCGGGAGGAAGTCGCCCAGATACGCAGTATTTT	CASKRPGLAGGSRPDTQYF
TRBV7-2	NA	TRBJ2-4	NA	TGTGCCAGCAGCAAATTAAACATTCAGTACTTC	CASSKLNIQYF
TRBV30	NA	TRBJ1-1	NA	TGTGCCTGGAGTTCCCACGTGGGTGGGGGCACTGAAGCTTTCTTT	CAWSSHVGGGTEAFF
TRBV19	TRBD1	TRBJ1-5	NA	TGTGCCAGTAGTATTCGGGACAGGGACCAGCCCCAGCATTTT	CASSIRDRDQPQHF
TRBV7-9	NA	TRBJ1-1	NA	TGTGCCAGCAGTCGTACAGGGATCGGTCTGGGTACTGAAGCTTTCTTT	CASSRTGIGLGTEAFF
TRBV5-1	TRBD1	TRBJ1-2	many	TGCGCCAGCAGCGTGACAGGGGAGGACTATGGCTACACCTTC	CASSVTGEDYGYTF
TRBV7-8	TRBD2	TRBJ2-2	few	TGTGCCAGCAGTACTGGAAAACTAGCGGGAGTAACCGGGGAGCTGTTTTTT	CASSTGKLAGVTGELFF
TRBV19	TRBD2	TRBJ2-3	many	TGTGCCAGTAGTCCAATAGCGGGAGTTTCAGATACGCAGTATTTT	CASSPIAGVSDTQYF
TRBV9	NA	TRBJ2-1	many	TGTGCCAGCAGCGTAACTAGCTCCTACAATGAGCAGTTCTTC	CASSVTSSYNEQFF
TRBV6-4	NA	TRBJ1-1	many	TGTGCCAGCAGTCCCGGGGGCAGGAACACTGAAGCTTTCTTT	CASSPGGRNTEAFF
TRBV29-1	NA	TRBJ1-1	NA	TGCAGCGTCGTAATCCACAGGGATGGGACTGAAGCTTTCTTT	CSVVIHRDGTEAFF
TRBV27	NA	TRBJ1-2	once	TGTGCCGGCAGTTTTGGGACGGCTAACGGCTATGGCTACACCTTC	CAGSFGTANGYGYTF
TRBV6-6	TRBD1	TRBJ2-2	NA	TGTGCCAGCAGTGGCAGACAGGGCACCGGGGAGCTGTTTTTT	CASSGRQGTGELFF
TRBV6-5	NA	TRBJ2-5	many	TGTGCCAGCAGTTACTTGGCAGCTACCCAAGAGACCCAGTACTTC	CASSYLAATQETQYF
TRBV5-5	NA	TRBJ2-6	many	TGTGCCAGCAGCTTGTTAGGAGATCGCTCTGGGGCCAACGTCCTGACTTTC	CASSLLGDRSGANVLTF
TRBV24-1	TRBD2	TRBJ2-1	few	TGTGCCACCAGTGATTTCGCTAGCGGGAGGTCCCATGAGCAGTTCTTC	CATSDFASGRSHEQFF
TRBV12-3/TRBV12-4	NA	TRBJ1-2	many	TGTGCCAGCAGTCAGGGTATCGGCTACACCTTC	CASSQGIGYTF
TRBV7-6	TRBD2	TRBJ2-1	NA	TGTGCCAGCAGCTTTAGGGATCCCCTTAGCGGGAGAAAAAACGAGCAGTTCTTC	CASSFRDPLSGRKNEQFF
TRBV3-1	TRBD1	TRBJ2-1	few	TGTGCCAGCAGCCAAGCCTGGACAGGGGCCGATGAGCAGTTCTTC	CASSQAWTGADEQFF
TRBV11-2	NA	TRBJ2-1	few	TGTGCCAGCAGCTCCCTGAGGGCGTATGAGCAGTTCTTC	CASSSLRAYEQFF
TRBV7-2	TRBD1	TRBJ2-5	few	TGTGCCAGCAGCTTAGCGGGACAGAAGAAGACCCAGTACTTC	CASSLAGQKKTQYF